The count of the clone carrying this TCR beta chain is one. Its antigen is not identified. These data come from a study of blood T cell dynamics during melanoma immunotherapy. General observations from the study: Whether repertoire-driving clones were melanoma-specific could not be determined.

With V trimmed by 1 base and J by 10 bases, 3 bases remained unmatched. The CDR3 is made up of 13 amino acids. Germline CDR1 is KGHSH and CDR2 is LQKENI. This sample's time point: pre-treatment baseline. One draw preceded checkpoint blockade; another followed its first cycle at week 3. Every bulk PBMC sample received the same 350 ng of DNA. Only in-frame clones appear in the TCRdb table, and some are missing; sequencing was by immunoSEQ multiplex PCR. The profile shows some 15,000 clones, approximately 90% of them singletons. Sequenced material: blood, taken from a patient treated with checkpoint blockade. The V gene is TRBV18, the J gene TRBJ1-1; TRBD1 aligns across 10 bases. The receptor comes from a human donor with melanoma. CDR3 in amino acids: CASSPLDRGLAFF. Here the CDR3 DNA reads TGTGCCAGCTCACCACTTGACAGGGGGCTAGCTTTCTTT.